These T cell receptor beta chains were read from a single sample in a study of CD8+ T cells in alopecia areata. Using immunoSEQ multiplex PCR, the repertoire was profiled, and TCRdb retains in-frame clones only, with some absent. The sample yields more than 95,000 clones, 80% to 90% seen once. The sequencing used CD8+ T cells sorted from blood, collected at approximately week 30, from a patient treated with tofacitinib. These receptors were taken from a human donor with alopecia areata. The CDR3 runs from the conserved cysteine through the conserved F or W. D genes are given only for firm matches.

d_gene: NA; v_gene: TRBV6-1; j_gene: TRBJ2-7; CDR3aa: CASSIRDRTYEQYF
d_gene: NA; v_gene: TRBV7-9; j_gene: TRBJ2-5; CDR3aa: CASSSIQETQYF
d_gene: NA; v_gene: TRBV13; j_gene: TRBJ1-3; CDR3aa: CASSFRDSGNTIYF
d_gene: TRBD1; v_gene: TRBV9; j_gene: TRBJ2-3; CDR3aa: CASSVKGQYSSDTQYF
d_gene: NA; v_gene: TRBV11-2; j_gene: TRBJ1-1; CDR3aa: CASSLGDYRETEAFF
d_gene: TRBD1; v_gene: TRBV18; j_gene: TRBJ2-7; CDR3aa: CASSPPDRDRDYEQYF
d_gene: NA; v_gene: TRBV2; j_gene: TRBJ2-7; CDR3aa: CASDQEGSYEQYF
d_gene: NA; v_gene: TRBV5-1; j_gene: TRBJ1-1; CDR3aa: CASSLAYGDAEAFF
d_gene: NA; v_gene: TRBV27; j_gene: TRBJ2-2; CDR3aa: CASSLRIGATGELFF
d_gene: NA; v_gene: TRBV6-5; j_gene: TRBJ2-1; CDR3aa: CASKGPYFNEQFF
d_gene: NA; v_gene: TRBV21-1; j_gene: TRBJ2-5; CDR3aa: CASSKVSQGRETQYF
d_gene: NA; v_gene: TRBV7-9; j_gene: TRBJ1-1; CDR3aa: CASTWGTEAFF
d_gene: TRBD1; v_gene: TRBV4-3; j_gene: TRBJ2-3; CDR3aa: CASSQAIQGAADTQYF
d_gene: TRBD1; v_gene: TRBV2; j_gene: TRBJ1-1; CDR3aa: CALTRVAGGDAEAFF
d_gene: NA; v_gene: TRBV7-9; j_gene: TRBJ2-3; CDR3aa: CASSRTGADTQYF
d_gene: NA; v_gene: TRBV2; j_gene: TRBJ2-1; CDR3aa: CASSEWASGNEQFF